The rows below give T cell receptor beta chains drawn from one sample of a study of shared clonotypes between healthy human individuals. TCRdb's table, derived via immunoSEQ multiplex PCR, lists solely in-frame clones and lacks some. The sample lists some 2 million clones; about 95% were seen once. Sequencing input: naive CD8+ T cells sorted from blood. Receptor source: a man younger than 35 in good health. Both conserved end residues are part of each CDR3. A D gene is named only where the DNA matches it firmly. The listing skips clone size in some rows; elsewhere it reads once, few, many or a size class.

13 NA TRBJ1-1 NA TRBV19 CASSPELVTEAFF TGTGCCAGTAGTCCCGAACTCGTCACTGAAGCTTTCTTT
13 NA TRBJ2-1 NA TRBV15 CATSSFYFSEQFF TGTGCCACCAGCAGCTTCTATTTTAGTGAGCAGTTCTTC
15 NA TRBJ2-1 TRBD2 TRBV7-2 CASSTLAGAYNEQFF TGTGCCAGCAGCACTCTAGCGGGGGCCTACAATGAGCAGTTCTTC
18 NA TRBJ1-1 TRBD1 TRBV5-4 CASSPEIQGASLNTEAFF TGTGCCAGCAGCCCGGAAATACAGGGGGCGAGTCTGAACACTGAAGCTTTCTTT
17 NA TRBJ2-1 NA TRBV10-3 CAISEANAPVSYNEQFF TGTGCCATCAGTGAGGCTAACGCCCCGGTATCCTACAATGAGCAGTTCTTC
16 NA TRBJ2-3 TRBD2 TRBV9 CASSPGTSGSTDTQYF TGTGCCAGCAGCCCCGGGACTAGCGGCAGCACAGATACGCAGTATTTT
12 NA TRBJ1-4 NA TRBV25-1 CASSEGREQLFF TGTGCCAGCAGTGAAGGGAGGGAGCAACTGTTTTTT
14 once TRBJ2-7 NA TRBV6-1 CASSEGGYPYEQYF TGTGCCAGCAGTGAAGGGGGGTACCCCTACGAGCAGTACTTC
14 NA TRBJ1-1 NA TRBV28 CASSLTTENTEAFF TGTGCCAGCAGTTTAACGACAGAGAACACTGAAGCTTTCTTT
15 once TRBJ2-4 NA TRBV27 CASSSPRDDENIQYF TGTGCCAGCAGTTCCCCCCGGGACGACGAAAACATTCAGTACTTC
13 NA TRBJ1-3 NA TRBV2 CASSGVSGNTIYF TGTGCCAGCTCAGGGGTATCTGGAAACACCATATATTTT
14 NA TRBJ2-7 NA TRBV5-1 CASSFAQGSHEQYF TGCGCCAGCAGCTTTGCTCAGGGTAGCCACGAGCAGTACTTC
14 NA TRBJ2-1 TRBD2 TRBV19 CASSQTSAGNEQFF TGTGCCAGTAGCCAGACTAGCGCGGGCAATGAGCAGTTCTTC
13 NA TRBJ2-7 NA TRBV5-6 CASSAEGGWEQYF TGTGCCAGCAGCGCGGAGGGCGGCTGGGAGCAGTACTTC
15 NA TRBJ2-7 NA TRBV9 CASSVGVESSYEQYF TGTGCCAGCAGCGTAGGGGTTGAGAGCTCCTACGAGCAGTACTTC
16 NA TRBJ1-3 NA TRBV10-3 CAISDPGSGSGNTIYF TGTGCCATCAGTGACCCTGGGAGCGGGTCTGGAAACACCATATATTTT
15 NA TRBJ2-1 NA TRBV19 CASSPWGVAYNEQFF TGTGCCAGTAGCCCGTGGGGGGTCGCCTACAATGAGCAGTTCTTC
15 NA TRBJ1-1 TRBD1 TRBV5-1 CASSLETGGASEAFF TGCGCCAGCAGCTTGGAAACAGGGGGCGCCTCTGAAGCTTTCTTT
13 NA TRBJ2-7 TRBD1 TRBV7-9 CASSRTGNDEQYF TGTGCCAGCAGCCGGACAGGAAATGACGAGCAGTACTTC
15 NA TRBJ2-5 NA TRBV6-5 CASSYYGLSQETQYF TGTGCCAGCAGTTATTACGGACTATCCCAAGAGACCCAGTACTTC
16 NA TRBJ1-3 TRBD1 TRBV30 CASETGQAFSGNTIYF TGTGCCTCAGAGACGGGACAGGCCTTCTCTGGAAACACCATATATTTT
15 NA TRBJ2-7 TRBD2 TRBV7-8 CASSEVAGGIYEQYF TGTGCCAGCAGTGAGGTGGCGGGAGGGATTTACGAGCAGTACTTC
14 NA TRBJ1-6 TRBD1 TRBV30 CAWSVQGAESPLHF TGTGCCTGGAGTGTACAGGGGGCAGAATCACCCCTCCACTTT
13 NA TRBJ1-4 NA TRBV14 CASSQEGGGKLFF TGTGCCAGCAGCCAAGAGGGGGGAGGAAAACTGTTTTTT
13 NA TRBJ2-5 NA TRBV7-2 CASSPGPLETQYF TGTGCCAGCAGCCCCGGACCCTTAGAGACCCAGTACTTC
17 NA TRBJ2-3 NA TRBV6-1 CASSDPGVILAGDTQYF TGTGCCAGCAGTGACCCAGGAGTCATTTTAGCAGGGGATACGCAGTATTTT
17 NA TRBJ2-3 TRBD2 TRBV7-9 CASSPPIAGRGTDTQYF TGTGCCAGCAGCCCCCCTATCGCGGGGAGGGGCACAGATACGCAGTATTTT
11 NA TRBJ2-1 NA TRBV7-9 CASSLGQEQFF TGTGCCAGCAGCTTAGGACAGGAGCAGTTCTTC
12 NA TRBJ2-7 NA TRBV14 CASSPWGYEQYF TGTGCCAGCAGCCCTTGGGGCTACGAGCAGTACTTC